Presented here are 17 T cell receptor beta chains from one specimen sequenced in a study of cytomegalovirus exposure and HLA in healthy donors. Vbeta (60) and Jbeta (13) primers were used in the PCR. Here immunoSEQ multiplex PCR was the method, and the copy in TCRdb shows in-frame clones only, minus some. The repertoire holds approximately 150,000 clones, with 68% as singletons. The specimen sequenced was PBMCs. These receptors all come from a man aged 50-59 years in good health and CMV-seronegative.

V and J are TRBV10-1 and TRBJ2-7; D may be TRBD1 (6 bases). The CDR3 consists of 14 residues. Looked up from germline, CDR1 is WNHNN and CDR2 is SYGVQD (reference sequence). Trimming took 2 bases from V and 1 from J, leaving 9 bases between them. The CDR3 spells CASSEGGSSYEQYF. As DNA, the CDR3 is TGCGCCAGCAGTGAGGGGGGCTCTTCCTACGAGCAGTACTTC.

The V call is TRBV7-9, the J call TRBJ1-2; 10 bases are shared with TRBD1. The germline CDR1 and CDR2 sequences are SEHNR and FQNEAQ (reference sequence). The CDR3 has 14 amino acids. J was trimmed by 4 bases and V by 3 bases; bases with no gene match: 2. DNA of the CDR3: TGTGCCAGCAGCTTGTGGACAGGGGGCTATGGCTACACCTTC. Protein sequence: CASSLWTGGYGYTF.

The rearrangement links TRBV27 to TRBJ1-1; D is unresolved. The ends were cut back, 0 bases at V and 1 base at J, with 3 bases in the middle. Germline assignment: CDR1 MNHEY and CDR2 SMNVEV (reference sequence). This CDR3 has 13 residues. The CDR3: CASSLSKNTEAFF. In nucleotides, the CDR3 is TGTGCCAGCAGTTTATCCAAGAACACTGAAGCTTTCTTT.

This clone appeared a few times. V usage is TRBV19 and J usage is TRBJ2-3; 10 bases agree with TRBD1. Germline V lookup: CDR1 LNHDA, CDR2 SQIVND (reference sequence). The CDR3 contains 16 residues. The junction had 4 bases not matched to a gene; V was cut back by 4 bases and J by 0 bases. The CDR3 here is CASSTMDRGSTDTQYF. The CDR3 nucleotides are TGTGCCAGTAGTACCATGGACAGGGGGAGCACAGATACGCAGTATTTT.

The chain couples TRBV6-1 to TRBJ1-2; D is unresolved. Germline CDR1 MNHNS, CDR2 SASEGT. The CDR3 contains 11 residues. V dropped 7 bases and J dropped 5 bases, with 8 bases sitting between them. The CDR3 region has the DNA TGTGCCAGCACACTGGTGTATGGCTACACCTTC. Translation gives CASTLVYGYTF.

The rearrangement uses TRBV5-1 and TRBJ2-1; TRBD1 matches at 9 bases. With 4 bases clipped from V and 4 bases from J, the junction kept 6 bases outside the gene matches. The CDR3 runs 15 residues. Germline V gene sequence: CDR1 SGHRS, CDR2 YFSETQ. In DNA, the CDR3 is TGCGCCAGCAGCCCTGCGGGACAGGGATACAATGAGCAGTTCTTC. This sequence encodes CASSPAGQGYNEQFF. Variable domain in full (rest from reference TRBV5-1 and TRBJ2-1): KAGVTQTPRYLIKTRGQQVTLSCSPISGHRSVSWYQQTPGQGLQFLFEYFSETQRNKGNFPGRFSGRQFSNSRSEMNVSTLELGDSALYLCASSPAGQGYNEQFFGPGTRLTVL.

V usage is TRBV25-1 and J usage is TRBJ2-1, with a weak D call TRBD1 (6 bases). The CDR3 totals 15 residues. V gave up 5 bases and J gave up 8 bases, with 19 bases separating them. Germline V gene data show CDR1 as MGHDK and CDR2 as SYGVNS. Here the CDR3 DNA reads TGTGCCAGCAGTTCCGGACAGAATTACCTGGATGAGCAGTTCTTC. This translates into CASSSGQNYLDEQFF.

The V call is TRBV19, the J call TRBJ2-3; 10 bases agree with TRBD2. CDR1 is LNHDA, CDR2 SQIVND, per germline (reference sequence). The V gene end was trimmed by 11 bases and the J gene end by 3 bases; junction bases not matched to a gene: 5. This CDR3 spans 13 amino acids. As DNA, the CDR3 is TGTGCCGTACAGCGGGGGGGAACAGATACGCAGTATTTT. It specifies CAVQRGGTDTQYF.

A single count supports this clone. The CDR3 loop reads CASSQDGTSGGRYEQYF. CDR3 nucleotides: TGCGCCAGCAGCCAAGATGGGACTAGCGGGGGACGGTACGAGCAGTACTTC. V is TRBV4-1 and J is TRBJ2-5; TRBD2 agrees at 14 bases. The last part of the DNA fits TRBJ2-7 better; the J call may be wrong. The CDR3 sequence is 17 residues long. The germline V gene encodes CDR1 MGHRA and CDR2 YSYEKL.

The CDR3 loop reads CASSPPPGQGSEAFF. DNA for the CDR3: TGTGCCAGCTCACCACCTCCGGGACAGGGTTCTGAAGCTTTCTTT. V is TRBV18 and J is TRBJ1-1; 9 bases agree with TRBD1. The CDR3 runs to 15 residues. Trimming took 0 bases from V and 6 from J; bases not matched to a gene: 5. Germline assignment: CDR1 KGHSH and CDR2 LQKENI. Looking up the rest from reference TRBV18 and TRBJ1-1 gives the full variable domain: NAGVMQNPRHLVRRRGQEARLRCSPMKGHSHVYWYRQLPEEGLKFMVYLQKENIIDESGMPKERFSAEFPKEGPSILRIQQVVRGDSAAYFCASSPPPGQGSEAFFGQGTRLTVV.

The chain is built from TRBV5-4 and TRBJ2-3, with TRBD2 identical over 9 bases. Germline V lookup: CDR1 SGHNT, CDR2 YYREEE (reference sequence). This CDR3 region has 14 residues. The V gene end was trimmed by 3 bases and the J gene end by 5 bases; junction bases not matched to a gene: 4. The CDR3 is CASSSRGGEDTQYF. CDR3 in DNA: TGTGCCAGCAGCTCGCGGGGGGGCGAAGATACGCAGTATTTT.

CDR3: CASSLGPAEAFF. The CDR3 nucleotides read TGTGCCAGCAGCTTAGGTCCAGCTGAAGCTTTCTTT. The V call is TRBV7-2, the J call TRBJ1-1, with D unresolved. Trimming removed 1 base from V and 6 bases from J, with 6 bases in between. This CDR3 is 12 amino acids long. Germline V gene data show CDR1 as SGHTA and CDR2 as FQGNSA.

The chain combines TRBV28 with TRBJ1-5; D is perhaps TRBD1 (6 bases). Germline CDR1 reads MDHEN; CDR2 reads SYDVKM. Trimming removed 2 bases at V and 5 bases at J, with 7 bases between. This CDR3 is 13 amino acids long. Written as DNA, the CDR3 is TGTGCCAGCAGTTTAAACAGGGATCAGCCCCAGCATTTT. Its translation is CASSLNRDQPQHF.

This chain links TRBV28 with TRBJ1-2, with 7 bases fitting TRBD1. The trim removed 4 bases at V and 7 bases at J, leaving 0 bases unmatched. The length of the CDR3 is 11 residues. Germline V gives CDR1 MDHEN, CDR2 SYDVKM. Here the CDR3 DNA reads TGTGCCAGCAGTTACAGGGGTGGCTACACCTTC. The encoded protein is CASSYRGGYTF.

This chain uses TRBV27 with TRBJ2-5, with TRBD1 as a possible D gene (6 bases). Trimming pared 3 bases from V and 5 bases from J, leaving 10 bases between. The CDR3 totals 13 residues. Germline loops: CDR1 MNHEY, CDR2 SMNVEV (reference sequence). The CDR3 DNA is TGTGCCAGCAGTTTGGCAGGGGATGAGACCCAGTACTTC. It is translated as CASSLAGDETQYF.

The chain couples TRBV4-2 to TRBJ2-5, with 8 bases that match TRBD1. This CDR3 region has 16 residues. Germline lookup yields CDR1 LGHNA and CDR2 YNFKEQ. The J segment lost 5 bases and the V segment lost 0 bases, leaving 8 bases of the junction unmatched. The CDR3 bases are TGTGCCAGCAGCCAAGATCGCGACAGGGGATGGGAGACCCAGTACTTC. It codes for CASSQDRDRGWETQYF.

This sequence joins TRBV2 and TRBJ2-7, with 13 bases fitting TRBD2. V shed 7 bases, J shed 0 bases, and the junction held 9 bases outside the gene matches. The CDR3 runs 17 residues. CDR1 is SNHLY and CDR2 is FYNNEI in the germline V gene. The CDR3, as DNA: TGTGCCAGCATCAAGGGACTAGCGGGACTCAGCTCCTACGAGCAGTACTTC. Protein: CASIKGLAGLSSYEQYF.